The 30 T cell receptor beta chains in this list originate from one sample, sequenced in a study of shared clonotypes between healthy human individuals. The repertoire was sequenced with immunoSEQ multiplex PCR; TCRdb's copy has only in-frame clones and lacks some. This table has 1.6 million or so clones, approximately 96% appearing once. The sequencing input was naive CD4+ T cells sorted from blood. Subset reported: CD45RA+ positively selected. The receptors were gathered from a man aged 25-45 years in good health.

To note about this clone: This sample includes further DNA sequences coding for the same CDR3. V is TRBV5-6 and J is TRBJ2-4; D perhaps matches TRBD2 (5 bases). Trimming shortened V by 4 bases and J by 0 bases, and 8 bases separated the two germline ends. Germline values: CDR1 SGHDT, CDR2 YYEEEE. The CDR3 extends over 14 amino acids. Here the CDR3 reads CASSPGLAKNIQYF. DNA for the CDR3: TGTGCCAGCAGCCCAGGACTAGCCAAAAACATTCAGTACTTC. Variable domain in full (rest from reference TRBV5-6 and TRBJ2-4): DAGVTQSPTHLIKTRGQQVTLRCSPKSGHDTVSWYQQALGQGPQFIFQYYEEEERQRGNFPDRFSGHQFPNYSSELNVNALLLGDSALYLCASSPGLAKNIQYFGAGTRLSVL.

This sequence joins TRBV4-2 and TRBJ2-4; 9 bases are a match to TRBD2. Losses at the gene ends were 0 bases for V and 2 bases for J; bases not matched to a gene: 5. This CDR3 has 17 amino acids. Germline V lookup: CDR1 LGHNA, CDR2 YNFKEQ. In DNA form, the CDR3 reads TGTGCCAGCAGCCAAGAATGGCGGGAGGGACCCAAAAACATTCAGTACTTC. Its protein is CASSQEWREGPKNIQYF.

With respect to this clone: Within the sample, other DNA sequences also encode this same CDR3. The rearrangement joins TRBV28 to TRBJ2-7; D unclear. Germline V gene data show CDR1 as MDHEN and CDR2 as SYDVKM. This CDR3 has 11 residues. V shed 6 bases and J shed 3 bases, with 6 bases lying between them. CDR3 DNA: TGTGCCAGCAGCCGACGCTACGAGCAGTACTTC. Protein sequence: CASSRRYEQYF.

The chain carries TRBV5-1 and TRBJ2-1; 11 bases agree with TRBD2. J gave up 10 bases and V 0 bases, and 3 bases lay outside the gene matches. Germline-derived CDR1 and CDR2 are SGHRS and YFSETQ. This CDR3 spans 14 amino acids. The CDR3 DNA reads as TGCGCCAGCAGCTTGGAATTAGCGGGAGGGGAGCAGTTCTTC. Amino acids: CASSLELAGGEQFF.

This sequence joins TRBV10-2 and TRBJ2-1; 12 nucleotides agree with TRBD2. J was trimmed by 1 base and V by 0 bases; bases with no gene match: 4. CDR1 is WSHSY and CDR2 is SAAADI in the germline V gene. The CDR3 has 18 residues. The CDR3 DNA follows: TGCGCCAGCAGTGAGTCCAGACTAGCGGGAGTTTCCTACAATGAGCAGTTCTTC. Encoded protein: CASSESRLAGVSYNEQFF.

The V call is TRBV27, the J call TRBJ2-5; 11 bases line up with TRBD2. The CDR3 covers 13 residues. Germline values: CDR1 MNHEY, CDR2 SMNVEV (reference sequence). J lost 4 bases, V lost 6 bases, and 1 base had no gene match. CDR3 nucleotide sequence: TGTGCCAGCAGAACTAGCGGGAGAGAGACCCAGTACTTC. Its translation is CASRTSGRETQYF.

This sequence joins TRBV11-3 and TRBJ1-1; D gene ambiguous. The germline CDR1 and CDR2 sequences are SGHNT and YENEEA. The CDR3 has 13 residues. Trimming left V 5 bases short and J 1 base short, with 8 bases between. As DNA, the CDR3 is TGTGCCAGCAGCATAGGCAAGAACACTGAAGCTTTCTTT. It specifies CASSIGKNTEAFF.

V usage is TRBV27 and J usage is TRBJ2-1, with D unclear. The CDR3 covers 15 residues. Germline CDR1 and CDR2: MNHEY and SMNVEV (reference sequence). The V end was cut by 5 bases, the J end by 0 bases, with 11 bases between. Here the CDR3 DNA reads TGTGCCAGCAGTCTCGGAGTCAGCTCCTACAATGAGCAGTTCTTC. It is translated as CASSLGVSSYNEQFF.

The chain joins TRBV28 to TRBJ2-1; D is undetermined. Germline CDR1 is MDHEN and CDR2 is SYDVKM. Trimming cost V 1 base and J 5 bases, with 15 bases left between them. CDR3 length: 16 amino acids. The CDR3 loop is CASSLLGRKNNNEQFF. The DNA for the CDR3 is TGTGCCAGCAGTTTATTGGGCAGGAAAAACAACAATGAGCAGTTCTTC.

The chain uses TRBV2 and TRBJ2-1; 12 nucleotides align to TRBD2. The CDR3 spans 19 residues. The V and J ends lost 2 bases and 0 bases, in that order; junction bases with no gene match: 8. Germline CDR1 SNHLY, CDR2 FYNNEI. The CDR3 DNA reads TGTGCCAGCAGTGAACGGCCGGGGACTAGCGGGTTCTCCTACAATGAGCAGTTCTTC. Translation gives CASSERPGTSGFSYNEQFF.

V usage is TRBV30 and J usage is TRBJ2-5; maybe TRBD1 (5 bases). Germline V gene data show CDR1 as GTSNPN and CDR2 as SVGIG (reference sequence). The CDR3 is 13 amino acids. Trimming shortened V by 2 bases and J by 2 bases, and 9 bases separated the two germline ends. CDR3 DNA: TGTGCCTGGAGTAGGCGGACACAAGAGACCCAGTACTTC. Protein: CAWSRRTQETQYF.

A note on this clone: The DNA is omitted, as the CDR3 cannot be located on it reliably, and the CDR3 follows TCRdb's listing. The chain recombines TRBV28 with TRBJ1-2. Per the germline V gene, CDR1 is MDHEN and CDR2 is SYDVKM. The CDR3 is 14 residues long, counting both termini. This chain's CDR3 is CASSSSGVGYGYTF.

The J gene is TRBJ2-7, the V gene TRBV11-3; TRBD1 matches 8 bases. The V gene end was trimmed by 0 bases and the J gene end by 6 bases; junction bases not matched to a gene: 4. Looked up from germline, CDR1 is SGHNT and CDR2 is YENEEA. The CDR3 has 14 amino acids. CDR3: CASSLDGQGTEQYF. CDR3 bases: TGTGCCAGCAGCTTAGATGGACAGGGAACCGAGCAGTACTTC.

The CDR3 coding sequence is TGTGCCAGCAGCTTATCCCTAAGCTGGGCGGAACCCCCTGGAGAGCAGTACTTC. Translating it yields CASSLSLSWAEPPGEQYF. The rearrangement joins TRBV11-3 to TRBJ2-7, with unresolved D. Trimming left V 2 bases short and J 7 bases short, with 27 bases between. CDR3 length: 18 amino acids. Per germline, CDR1 SGHNT and CDR2 YENEEA.

The gene calls are TRBV28 and TRBJ1-1, with no clear D. This CDR3 is built from 12 residues. Trimming shortened V by 7 bases and J by 5 bases, and 11 bases separated the two germline ends. Germline V lookup: CDR1 MDHEN, CDR2 SYDVKM. The DNA for the CDR3 is TGTGCCAGCACCAGCCCGGGGACTGAAGCTTTCTTT. Its translation: CASTSPGTEAFF.

The chain combines TRBV5-1 with TRBJ2-3; no reliable D call. V gave up 4 bases and J gave up 2 bases, with 8 bases separating them. This CDR3 region has 13 residues. CDR1 is SGHRS and CDR2 is YFSETQ in the germline V gene. CDR3 sequence (DNA): TGCGCCAGCAGCGATGGAAACACAGATACGCAGTATTTT. Protein: CASSDGNTDTQYF. Using reference TRBV5-1 and TRBJ2-3 for the parts outside the CDR3, the full variable domain is KAGVTQTPRYLIKTRGQQVTLSCSPISGHRSVSWYQQTPGQGLQFLFEYFSETQRNKGNFPGRFSGRQFSNSRSEMNVSTLELGDSALYLCASSDGNTDTQYFGPGTRLTVL.

The rearrangement links TRBV4-1 to TRBJ2-7; perhaps D is TRBD1 or TRBD2 (5 bases each). Germline loops: CDR1 MGHRA, CDR2 YSYEKL. The CDR3 contains 15 residues. V was shortened by 4 bases and J by 5 bases, with 18 bases between the two germline ends. CDR3 in amino acids: CASSLGDLRAHEQYF. The CDR3 DNA reads TGCGCCAGCAGCCTAGGGGACCTTCGGGCCCACGAGCAGTACTTC.

The V gene is TRBV28, the J gene TRBJ2-2, with 7 positions matching TRBD2. Germline lookup yields CDR1 MDHEN and CDR2 SYDVKM. The CDR3 length is 14 residues. CDR3 amino acids: CGSWQGGSTGELFF. DNA for the CDR3: TGTGGGTCGTGGCAGGGAGGGAGCACCGGGGAGCTGTTTTTT.

This clone was detected once. The rearrangement joins TRBV6-1 to TRBJ2-2; TRBD1 matches 7 bases. Germline V gene lookup returns CDR1 MNHNS and CDR2 SASEGT. The CDR3 sequence is 16 residues long. V lost 4 bases and J lost 8; bases outside the gene matches: 13. CDR3 sequence: CASSVRDSPGDGELFF. Written as DNA, the CDR3 is TGTGCCAGCAGTGTACGGGACAGCCCGGGTGATGGGGAGCTGTTTTTT.

This clone was picked up one time. The sample carries other DNA sequences with the same CDR3. The chain joins TRBV2 to TRBJ2-1, with D perhaps matching TRBD2 (5 bases). The germline V gene encodes CDR1 SNHLY and CDR2 FYNNEI. This CDR3 is 15 amino acids long. Trimming took off 2 bases at V and 0 bases at J, with 8 bases between the two ends. Here the CDR3 DNA reads TGTGCCAGCAGTGAAACGGGAAGCTCCTACAATGAGCAGTTCTTC. Protein: CASSETGSSYNEQFF.

The V gene is TRBV6-6, the J gene TRBJ2-2, with D unclear. V was trimmed by 6 bases and J by 7 bases, leaving 6 bases between them. Germline V gene data show CDR1 as MNHNY and CDR2 as SVGAGI (reference sequence). The CDR3 runs 11 residues. The CDR3 DNA is TGTGCCAGCAGCCAGATCGGGGAGCTGTTTTTT. This translates into CASSQIGELFF.

This chain's CDR3 is CASSYSFPGAGETQYF. The DNA of the CDR3 is TGTGCCAGCAGTTACTCGTTCCCAGGGGCGGGGGAGACCCAGTACTTC. The rearrangement joins TRBV6-6 to TRBJ2-5; the D call may be TRBD1 or TRBD2 (6 bases each). This CDR3 has 16 amino acids. Germline CDR1 and CDR2: MNHNY and SVGAGI (reference sequence). V shed 0 bases and J shed 5 bases, with 16 bases lying between them.

The V and J genes are TRBV7-6 and TRBJ2-1; D is tentatively TRBD1 or TRBD2 (6 bases each). Trimming removed 1 base from V and 7 bases from J, with 20 bases in between. The CDR3 contains 17 residues. In germline, CDR1 is SGHVS, CDR2 FNYEAQ. The CDR3 DNA sequence: TGTGCCAGCAGCTTAGGGGCGGGGACCTTAAGGGGGAATGAGCAGTTCTTC. Amino acids: CASSLGAGTLRGNEQFF.

The chain has TRBV5-6 and TRBJ2-3, with TRBD2 matching 14 bases. This CDR3 comprises 17 residues. Germline CDR1 SGHDT, CDR2 YYEEEE. The trim removed 4 bases at V and 9 bases at J, leaving 13 bases unmatched. The CDR3 is CASSGRLAGGPRLTQYF. CDR3 bases: TGTGCCAGCAGCGGAAGACTAGCGGGAGGGCCCAGGCTCACGCAGTATTTT.

The chain couples TRBV30 to TRBJ1-1, with D unclear. In germline, CDR1 is GTSNPN, CDR2 SVGIG (reference sequence). V was clipped by 5 bases and J by 0 bases, with 10 bases between them. This CDR3 is 13 amino acids long. CDR3 loop: CAWGGRMNTEAFF. The CDR3 bases are TGTGCCTGGGGAGGACGGATGAACACTGAAGCTTTCTTT.

This chain links TRBV6-5 with TRBJ2-5; no clear D. Trimming cost V 2 bases and J 9 bases, with 7 bases left between them. The germline CDR1 and CDR2 sequences are MNHEY and SVGAGI. The CDR3 extends over 11 amino acids. CDR3 sequence: CASSYKSAQYF. The DNA for the CDR3 is TGTGCCAGCAGTTACAAATCGGCCCAGTACTTC.

Note on this clone: Within the sample, other DNA sequences also encode this same CDR3. As DNA, the CDR3 is TGTGCCAGCTCACCGGACAGTTCTTCCTACGAGCAGTACTTC. This codes for CASSPDSSSYEQYF. The genes are TRBV18 and TRBJ2-7; D may be TRBD1 (6 bases). The CDR3 extends over 14 amino acids. Germline values: CDR1 KGHSH, CDR2 LQKENI. Deletions cut 3 bases from V and 1 base from J, with 10 bases between.

A remark on this clone: This same CDR3 is encoded by further DNA sequences in the sample. V usage is TRBV5-1 and J usage is TRBJ2-7; TRBD1 or TRBD2 may be the D gene (5 bases each). The CDR3 consists of 14 residues. Germline CDR1 SGHRS, CDR2 YFSETQ. V was trimmed by 2 bases and J by 0 bases, leaving 9 bases between them. CDR3 sequence reads: CASSFEGSSYEQYF. Written as DNA, the CDR3 is TGCGCCAGCAGCTTTGAGGGGAGCTCCTACGAGCAGTACTTC.

J is TRBJ2-7 and V is TRBV2, with D possibly matching TRBD2 (6 bases). Germline assignment: CDR1 SNHLY and CDR2 FYNNEI. Trimming shortened V by 0 bases and J by 6 bases, and 15 bases separated the two germline ends. CDR3 length: 15 amino acids. The DNA of the CDR3 is TGTGCCAGCAGTGAAGCGCTTCGACTAGTGCGCGAGCAGTACTTC. Residues: CASSEALRLVREQYF.

This rearrangement joins TRBV28 to TRBJ1-4, with 7 bases fitting TRBD1. J was trimmed by 5 bases and V by 11 bases; bases with no gene match: 8. Germline values: CDR1 MDHEN, CDR2 SYDVKM. The CDR3 covers 13 residues. CDR3 DNA sequence: TGTGCCTCTATGACAGGGACAAATGAAAAACTGTTTTTT. This encodes CASMTGTNEKLFF.